Following are 10 T cell receptor beta chains from one sample sequenced in a study of blood T cells in healthy people across ages. A second PCR of 7 to 11 cycles used a sample-barcoded 5' primer and a J-beta primer mix. MiXCR was run by TCRdb on the 5' RACE reads, yielding one entry per CDR3 protein. The sample carries almost 550,000 distinct CDR3 sequences, 24% recorded once. This sample also belongs to another study, concerning T cells of mothers and their children.

The sample consisted of blood. These receptor sequences come from a boy aged 5-17 years in good health.

This clonotype was recorded a few times. The rearrangement links TRBV5-1 to TRBJ2-1; 8 positions match TRBD2. Trimming at V came to 4 bases and at J to 6 bases, leaving 6 bases not matched to a gene. CDR3 length: 14 amino acids. Germline-derived CDR1 and CDR2 are SGHRS and YFSETQ. CDR3 bases: TGCGCCAGCAGCCCAAGGACTAGCCCCAATGAGCAGTTCTTC. Its protein is CASSPRTSPNEQFF. Full variable domain (outside the CDR3, taken from reference TRBV5-1 and TRBJ2-1): KAGVTQTPRYLIKTRGQQVTLSCSPISGHRSVSWYQQTPGQGLQFLFEYFSETQRNKGNFPGRFSGRQFSNSRSEMNVSTLELGDSALYLCASSPRTSPNEQFFGPGTRLTVL.

The V and J genes are TRBV11-2 and TRBJ1-2; the D is unclear. The CDR3 consists of 15 residues. Trimming took 4 bases from V and 8 from J, leaving 20 bases between them. Germline assignment: CDR1 SGHAT and CDR2 FQNNGV. In nucleotides, the CDR3 is TGTGCCAGCAGCTCCCCGAGGACGCGGGCCGGCGGCTACACCTTC. This gives the protein CASSSPRTRAGGYTF. The whole variable domain, remainder taken from reference TRBV11-2 and TRBJ1-2, is EAGVAQSPRYKIIEKRQSVAFWCNPISGHATLYWYQQILGQGPKLLIQFQNNGVVDDSQLPKDRFSAERLKGVDSTLKIQPAKLEDSAVYLCASSSPRTRAGGYTFGSGTRLTVV.

The chain is built from TRBV7-9 and TRBJ2-7, with TRBD2 matching over 13 bases. V trimming: 3 bases; J trimming: 4 bases; junction bases outside the gene matches: 6. Germline assignment: CDR1 SEHNR and CDR2 FQNEAQ (reference sequence). There are 16 residues in the CDR3. The CDR3 DNA sequence: TGTGCCAGCAGCTTTTCGGGACTAGCGGGGAGATACGAGCAGTACTTC. Translating gives CASSFSGLAGRYEQYF.

The chain carries TRBV6-2 or TRBV6-3 and TRBJ2-5; D gene uncertain. From germline, CDR1 is MNHEY and CDR2 SVGEGT. This CDR3 is built from 14 residues. Trimming pared 6 bases from V and 0 bases from J, leaving 11 bases between. The CDR3 DNA follows: TGTGCCAGCAGACTGACTGAGTACCAAGAGACCCAGTACTTC. Its protein is CASRLTEYQETQYF.

The V call is TRBV19, the J call TRBJ1-6, with D uncertain. The germline V gene encodes CDR1 LNHDA and CDR2 SQIVND (reference sequence). This CDR3 is built from 13 residues. Trimming cost V 4 bases and J 6 bases, with 7 bases left between them. The CDR3 protein is CASSTTGNSPLHF. CDR3 nucleotide sequence: TGTGCCAGTAGTACAACCGGTAATTCACCCCTCCACTTT.

This chain links TRBV20-1 with TRBJ2-5, with D perhaps given as TRBD1 or TRBD2 (5 bases each). V was clipped by 1 base and J by 4 bases, with 16 bases between them. CDR1 and CDR2 from the germline V gene are DFQATT and SNEGSKA (reference sequence). The CDR3 has 15 amino acids. CDR3 nucleotides: TGCAGTGCTAGAGGATGGGACCGGGCGGGAGAGACCCAGTACTTC. This gives the protein CSARGWDRAGETQYF.

This clonotype has only a few counts. The rearrangement uses TRBV5-5 and TRBJ2-5; TRBD1 matches 7 bases. The J call is uncertain, as TRBJ2-7 better fits the DNA end. Germline CDR1 is SGHKS and CDR2 is YYEKEE (reference sequence). There are 15 residues in the CDR3. The chain's CDR3 is CASSLMGTASYEQYF. CDR3 nucleotides: TGTGCCAGCAGCTTGATGGGGACAGCCTCCTACGAGCAGTACTTC.

This clonotype was observed a handful of times. V is TRBV12-3 or TRBV12-4 and J is TRBJ2-1, with 9 bases matching TRBD2. Germline trimming cut 4 bases from V and 0 bases from J; bases unmatched to any gene: 7. The CDR3 has 17 residues. CDR3 in DNA: TGTGCCAGCAGTTCCCTAGCGGGGATTAGCTCCTACAATGAGCAGTTCTTC. It codes for CASSSLAGISSYNEQFF.

There are a few counts of this clonotype. This sequence joins TRBV3-1 and TRBJ1-1, with D possibly matching TRBD1 (5 bases). The CDR3 sequence is 14 residues long. From germline, CDR1 is LGHDT and CDR2 YNNKEL (reference sequence). V gave up 3 bases and J gave up 4 bases, with 12 bases separating them. The CDR3 reads CASSQIGGTTEAFF. Written as DNA, the CDR3 is TGTGCCAGCAGCCAGATTGGGGGGACCACTGAAGCTTTCTTT.

V gene TRBV7-6 combines with J gene TRBJ2-7; TRBD1 or TRBD2 may be the D gene (6 bases each). V shed 0 bases and J shed 0 bases, with 12 bases lying between them. This CDR3 comprises 16 residues. Germline V CDR1 and CDR2: SGHVS, FNYEAQ. Here the CDR3 DNA reads TGTGCCAGCAGCTTAGCCGGGGGCCCCAGCTCCTACGAGCAGTACTTC. This sequence encodes CASSLAGGPSSYEQYF.